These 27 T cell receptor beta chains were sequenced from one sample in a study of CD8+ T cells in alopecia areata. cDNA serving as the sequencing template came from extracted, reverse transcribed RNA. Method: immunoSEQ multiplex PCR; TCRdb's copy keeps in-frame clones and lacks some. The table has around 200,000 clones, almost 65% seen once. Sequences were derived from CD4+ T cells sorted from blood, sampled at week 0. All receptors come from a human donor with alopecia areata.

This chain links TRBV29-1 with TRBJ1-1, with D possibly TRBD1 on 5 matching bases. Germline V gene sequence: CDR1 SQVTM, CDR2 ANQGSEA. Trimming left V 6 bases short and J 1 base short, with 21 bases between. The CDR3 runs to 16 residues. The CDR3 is CSVVRLAGSGNTEAFF. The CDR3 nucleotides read TGCAGCGTCGTCCGATTGGCAGGGAGTGGGAACACTGAAGCTTTCTTT.

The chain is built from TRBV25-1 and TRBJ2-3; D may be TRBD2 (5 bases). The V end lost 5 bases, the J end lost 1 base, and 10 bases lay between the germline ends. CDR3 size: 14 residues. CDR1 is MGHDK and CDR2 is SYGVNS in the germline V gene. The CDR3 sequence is CASSRERGTDTQYF. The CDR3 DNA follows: TGTGCCAGCAGTAGGGAGCGTGGCACAGATACGCAGTATTTT. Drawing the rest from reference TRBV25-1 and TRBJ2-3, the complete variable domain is EADIYQTPRYLVIGTGKKITLECSQTMGHDKMYWYQQDPGMELHLIHYSYGVNSTEKGDLSSESTVSRIRTEHFPLTLESARPSHTSQYLCASSRERGTDTQYFGPGTRLTVL.

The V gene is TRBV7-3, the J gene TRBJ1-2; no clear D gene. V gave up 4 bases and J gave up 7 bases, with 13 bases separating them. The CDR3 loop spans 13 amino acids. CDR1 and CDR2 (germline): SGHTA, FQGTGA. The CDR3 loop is CASSSGLSGGYTF. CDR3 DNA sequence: TGTGCCAGCAGCTCAGGATTATCGGGTGGCTACACCTTC.

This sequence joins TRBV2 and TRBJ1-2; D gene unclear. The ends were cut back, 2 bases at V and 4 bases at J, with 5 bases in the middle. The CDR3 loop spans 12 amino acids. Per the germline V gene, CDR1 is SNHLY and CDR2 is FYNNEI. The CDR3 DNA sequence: TGTGCCAGCAGTGAAAATTTCTATGGCTACACCTTC. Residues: CASSENFYGYTF.

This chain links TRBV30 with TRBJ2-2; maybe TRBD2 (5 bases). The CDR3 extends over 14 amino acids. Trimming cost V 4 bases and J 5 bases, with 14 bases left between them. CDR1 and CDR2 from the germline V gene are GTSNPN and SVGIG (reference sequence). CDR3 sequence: CAWNSLGGTGELFF. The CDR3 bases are TGTGCCTGGAACTCGTTAGGAGGAACCGGGGAGCTGTTTTTT. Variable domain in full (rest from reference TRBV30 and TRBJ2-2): SQTIHQWPATLVQPVGSPLSLECTVEGTSNPNLYWYRQAAGRGLQLLFYSVGIGQISSEVPQNLSASRPQDRQFILSSKKLLLSDSGFYLCAWNSLGGTGELFFGEGSRLTVL.

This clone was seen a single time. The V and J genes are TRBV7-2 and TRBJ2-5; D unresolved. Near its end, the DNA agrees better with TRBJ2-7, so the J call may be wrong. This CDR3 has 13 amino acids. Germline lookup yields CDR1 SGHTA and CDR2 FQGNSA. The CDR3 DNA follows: TGTGCCAGCAGCTTAGAGGCGACGTACGAGCAGTACTTC. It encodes CASSLEATYEQYF.

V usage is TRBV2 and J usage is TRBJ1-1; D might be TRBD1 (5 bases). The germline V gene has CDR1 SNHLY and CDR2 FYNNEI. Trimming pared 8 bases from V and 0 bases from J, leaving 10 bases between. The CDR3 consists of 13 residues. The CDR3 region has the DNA TGTGCCAGCCGCCAGGGATTGAACACTGAAGCTTTCTTT. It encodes CASRQGLNTEAFF.

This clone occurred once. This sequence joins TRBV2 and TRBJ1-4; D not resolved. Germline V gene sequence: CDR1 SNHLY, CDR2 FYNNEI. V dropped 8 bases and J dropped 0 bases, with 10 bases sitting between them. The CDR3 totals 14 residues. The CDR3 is CASGYSATNEKLFF. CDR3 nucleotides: TGTGCCAGCGGGTACAGTGCAACTAATGAAAAACTGTTTTTT.

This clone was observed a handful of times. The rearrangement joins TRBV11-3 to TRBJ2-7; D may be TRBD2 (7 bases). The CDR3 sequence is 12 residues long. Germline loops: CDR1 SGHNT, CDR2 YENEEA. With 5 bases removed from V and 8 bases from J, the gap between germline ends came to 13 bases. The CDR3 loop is CASSPPGGKQYF. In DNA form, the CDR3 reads TGTGCCAGCAGCCCGCCGGGGGGCAAGCAGTACTTC.

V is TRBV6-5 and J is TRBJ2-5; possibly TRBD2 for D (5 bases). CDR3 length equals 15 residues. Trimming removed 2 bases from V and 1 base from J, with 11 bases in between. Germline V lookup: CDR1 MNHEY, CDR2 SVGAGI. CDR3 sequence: CASSYGEPPQETQYF. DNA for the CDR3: TGTGCCAGCAGTTACGGGGAGCCACCCCAAGAGACCCAGTACTTC.

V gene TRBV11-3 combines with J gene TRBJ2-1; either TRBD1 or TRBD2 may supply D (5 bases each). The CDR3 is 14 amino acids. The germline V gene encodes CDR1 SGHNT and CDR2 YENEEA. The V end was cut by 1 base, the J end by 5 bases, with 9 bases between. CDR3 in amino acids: CASSLGGVNNEQFF. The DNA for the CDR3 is TGTGCCAGCAGCTTAGGAGGGGTCAACAATGAGCAGTTCTTC.

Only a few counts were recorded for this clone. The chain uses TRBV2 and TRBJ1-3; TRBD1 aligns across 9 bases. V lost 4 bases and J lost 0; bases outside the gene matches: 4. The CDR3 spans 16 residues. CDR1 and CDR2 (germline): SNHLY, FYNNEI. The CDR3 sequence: CASSVQGAISGNTIYF. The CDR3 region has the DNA TGTGCCAGCAGTGTACAGGGGGCGATCTCTGGAAACACCATATATTTT.

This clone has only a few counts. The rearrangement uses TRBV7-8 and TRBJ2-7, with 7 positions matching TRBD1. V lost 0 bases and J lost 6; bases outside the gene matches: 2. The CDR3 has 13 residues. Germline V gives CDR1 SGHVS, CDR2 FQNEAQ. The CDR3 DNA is TGTGCCAGCAGCTTAGCGACAGGGACCGAGCAGTACTTC. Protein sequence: CASSLATGTEQYF.

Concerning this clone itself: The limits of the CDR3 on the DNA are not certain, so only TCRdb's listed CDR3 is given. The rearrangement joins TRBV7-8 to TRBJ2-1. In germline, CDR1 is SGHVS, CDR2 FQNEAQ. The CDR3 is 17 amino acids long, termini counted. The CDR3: CASSLVSGPVTYNEQFF.

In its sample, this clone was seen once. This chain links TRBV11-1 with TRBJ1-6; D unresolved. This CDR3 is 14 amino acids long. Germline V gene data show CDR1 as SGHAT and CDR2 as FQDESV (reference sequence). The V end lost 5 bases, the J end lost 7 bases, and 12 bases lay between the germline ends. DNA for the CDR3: TGTGCCAGCAGCGAGGGTAGTCGGAATTCACCCCTCCACTTT. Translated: CASSEGSRNSPLHF.

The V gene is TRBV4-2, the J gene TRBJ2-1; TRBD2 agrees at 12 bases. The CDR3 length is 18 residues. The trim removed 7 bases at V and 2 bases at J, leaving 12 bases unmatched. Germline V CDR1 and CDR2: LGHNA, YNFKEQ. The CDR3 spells CASTSTSGGPETYNEQFF. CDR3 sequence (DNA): TGTGCCAGCACCTCAACTAGCGGGGGGCCCGAAACCTACAATGAGCAGTTCTTC.

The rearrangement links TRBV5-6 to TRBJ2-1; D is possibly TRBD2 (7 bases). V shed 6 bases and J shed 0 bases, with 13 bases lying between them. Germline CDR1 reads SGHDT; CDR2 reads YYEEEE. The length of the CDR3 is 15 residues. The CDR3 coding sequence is TGTGCCAGCACCCCCGGGGGGCTCTCCTACAATGAGCAGTTCTTC. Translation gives CASTPGGLSYNEQFF.

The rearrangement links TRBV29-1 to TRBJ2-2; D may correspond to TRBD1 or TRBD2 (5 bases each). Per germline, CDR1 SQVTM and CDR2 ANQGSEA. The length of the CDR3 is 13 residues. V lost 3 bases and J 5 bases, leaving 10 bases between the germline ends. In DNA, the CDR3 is TGCAGCGTTGAGTGGGGGTTAACCGGGGAGCTGTTTTTT. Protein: CSVEWGLTGELFF.

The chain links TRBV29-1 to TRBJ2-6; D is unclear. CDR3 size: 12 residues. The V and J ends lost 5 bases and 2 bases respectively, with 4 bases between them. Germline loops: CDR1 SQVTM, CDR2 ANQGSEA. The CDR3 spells CSVRAGANVLTF. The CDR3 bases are TGCAGCGTTCGGGCTGGGGCCAACGTCCTGACTTTC.

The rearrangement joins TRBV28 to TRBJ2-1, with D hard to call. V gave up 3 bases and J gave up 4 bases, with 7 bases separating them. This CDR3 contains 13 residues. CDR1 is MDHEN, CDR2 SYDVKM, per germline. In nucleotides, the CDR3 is TGTGCCAGCAGTTTTAACCCTTACAATGAGCAGTTCTTC. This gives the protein CASSFNPYNEQFF.

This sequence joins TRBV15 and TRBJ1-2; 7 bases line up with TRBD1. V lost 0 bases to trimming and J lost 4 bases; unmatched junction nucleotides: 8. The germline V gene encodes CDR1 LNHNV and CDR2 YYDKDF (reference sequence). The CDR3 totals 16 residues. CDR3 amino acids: CATSREVGTAFYGYTF. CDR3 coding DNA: TGTGCCACCAGCAGAGAGGTGGGGACAGCCTTCTATGGCTACACCTTC.

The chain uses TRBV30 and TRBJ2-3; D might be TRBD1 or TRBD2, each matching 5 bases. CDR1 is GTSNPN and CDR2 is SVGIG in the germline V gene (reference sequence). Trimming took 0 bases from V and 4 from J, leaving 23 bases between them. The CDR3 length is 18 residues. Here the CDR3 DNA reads TGTGCCTGGAGTGTACTATTTGGGACCTCCCTCCGGGCAGATACGCAGTATTTT. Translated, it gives CAWSVLFGTSLRADTQYF.

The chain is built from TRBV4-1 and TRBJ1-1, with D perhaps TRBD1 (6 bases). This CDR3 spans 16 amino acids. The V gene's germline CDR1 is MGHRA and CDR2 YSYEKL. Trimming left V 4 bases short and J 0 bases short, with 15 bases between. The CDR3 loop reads CASSPALQGLNTEAFF. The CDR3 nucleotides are TGCGCCAGCAGCCCCGCCTTACAGGGTTTGAACACTGAAGCTTTCTTT.

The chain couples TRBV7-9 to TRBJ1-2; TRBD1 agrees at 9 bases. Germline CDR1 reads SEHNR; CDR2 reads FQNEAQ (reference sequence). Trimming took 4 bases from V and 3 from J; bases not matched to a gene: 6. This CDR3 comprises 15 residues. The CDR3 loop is CASSSTGGEDYGYTF. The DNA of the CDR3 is TGTGCCAGCAGCTCAACAGGGGGCGAAGACTATGGCTACACCTTC.

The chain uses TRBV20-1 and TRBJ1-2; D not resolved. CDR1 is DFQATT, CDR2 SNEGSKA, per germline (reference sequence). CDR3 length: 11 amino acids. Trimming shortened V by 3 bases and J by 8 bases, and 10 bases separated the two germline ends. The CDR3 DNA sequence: TGCAGTGCTAGGACCTCACCCGGCTACACCTTC. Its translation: CSARTSPGYTF.

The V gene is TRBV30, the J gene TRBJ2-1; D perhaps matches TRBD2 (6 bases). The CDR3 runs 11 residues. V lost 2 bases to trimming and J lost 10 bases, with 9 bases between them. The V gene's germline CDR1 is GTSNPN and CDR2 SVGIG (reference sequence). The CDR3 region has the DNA TGTGCCTGGAGTCAGGAGGGCGAGCAGTTCTTC. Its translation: CAWSQEGEQFF.

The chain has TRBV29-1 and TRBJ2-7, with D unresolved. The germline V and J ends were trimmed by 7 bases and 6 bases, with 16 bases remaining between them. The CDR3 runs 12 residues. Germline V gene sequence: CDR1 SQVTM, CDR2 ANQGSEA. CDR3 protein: CSAIKPSGEQYF. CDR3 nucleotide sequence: TGCAGCGCCATAAAACCCTCCGGCGAGCAGTACTTC.